The clone carrying this T cell receptor (beta chain) was detected only a few times. As yet, its antigen is unknown. This entry is derived from a study of CD8+CD57+ T cells in acquired aplastic anemia. About the research overall: Each DNA sample taken from sorted CD4+ and CD8+ cells came to 2.5 to 4 ug on average. The study, taken as a whole, reports: No significant patient-versus-control difference appeared in CD8+ Simpson's diversity. It was found that more than 25 CD8+ CDR3 sequences were shared between patients and controls.

Genomic DNA, the template, was used for profiling of the TCR beta VDJ and CDR3. TCRdb reprocessed the reads via MiXCR and lists one record per CDR3 protein. The repertoire holds roughly 300,000 distinct CDR3 sequences, approximately 56% seen once, with roughly 8% in the top ten. Deletions cut 1 base from V and 0 bases from J, with 10 bases between. Germline lookup yields CDR1 SGHTA and CDR2 FQGTGA. This CDR3 contains 16 residues. The source is a human donor with severe aplastic anemia or a healthy control (not recorded which). The chain recombines TRBV7-3 with TRBJ2-1; D ambiguous. Sequences were obtained from sorted CD4+, CD8+, or CD8+CD57+ T cells (not recorded which) from PBMCs. The CDR3: CASSLSGGSSYNEQFF. For the CDR3, the DNA is TGTGCCAGCAGCTTAAGTGGCGGAAGCTCCTACAATGAGCAGTTCTTC.